The 31 T cell receptor beta chains presented below share a single source sample, sequenced in a study of response to subunit inactivated influenza vaccine. TCRdb analysed the RT-PCR reads with MiXCR anew, one entry per CDR3 protein. The sample has about 190,000 distinct CDR3 sequences; approximately 14% are singletons. The sample was CD8+ T cells sorted from PBMCs, taken 4 to 6 days after vaccination. These TCRs come from a man between 50 and 59 years old who received an inactivated influenza vaccine.

The gene calls are TRBV7-9 and TRBJ2-1; unclear D gene. Trimming stripped 7 bases from V and 0 bases from J, with 7 bases between. Germline V lookup: CDR1 SEHNR, CDR2 FQNEAQ (reference sequence). The CDR3 spans 13 residues. For the CDR3, the DNA is TGTGCCAGCATGGGTGGCTCCTACAATGAGCAGTTCTTC. This translates into CASMGGSYNEQFF.

This chain links TRBV29-1 with TRBJ2-3; D possibly matches TRBD1 or TRBD2 (7 bases each). Between the trimmed V and J ends, which lost 4 bases and 2 bases, there was a span of 16 bases. Germline V CDR1 and CDR2: SQVTM, ANQGSEA. This CDR3 is built from 15 residues. CDR3 bases: TGCAGCGTTGGAGGGAGGGGACAGTACACAGATACGCAGTATTTT. Encoded protein: CSVGGRGQYTDTQYF.

This clonotype has only a few counts. The chain recombines TRBV7-9 with TRBJ2-6; D gene uncertain. Trimming took 1 base from V and 4 from J, leaving 11 bases between them. The CDR3 is made up of 16 amino acids. From germline, CDR1 is SEHNR and CDR2 FQNEAQ (reference sequence). The CDR3 DNA is TGTGCCAGCAGCTTAGTTTGGGTAAGAGGGGCCAACGTCCTGACTTTC. Its protein product is CASSLVWVRGANVLTF. The entire variable domain, with the rest obtained from reference TRBV7-9 and TRBJ2-6, is as follows: DTGVSQNPRHKITKRGQNVTFRCDPISEHNRLYWYRQTLGQGPEFLTYFQNEAQLEKSRLLSDRFSAERPKGSFSTLEIQRTEQGDSAMYLCASSLVWVRGANVLTFGAGSRLTVL.

The chain employs TRBV28 and TRBJ2-1; the D gene is possibly TRBD2 (6 bases). V lost 4 bases and J lost 0, with 10 bases in between. Looked up from germline, CDR1 is MDHEN and CDR2 is SYDVKM. The CDR3 spans 15 residues. CDR3 sequence reads: CASSWGVYSYNEQFF. CDR3 nucleotides: TGTGCCAGCAGTTGGGGGGTCTACTCCTACAATGAGCAGTTCTTC.

This clonotype turned up a few times. The chain recombines TRBV12-3 or TRBV12-4 with TRBJ2-7; D remains ambiguous. CDR3 length: 13 amino acids. V gave up 4 bases and J gave up 5 bases, with 12 bases separating them. The CDR3 DNA reads as TGTGCCAGCAGTTGGGTGCCCGAGGACGAGCAGTACTTC. Translating it yields CASSWVPEDEQYF.

Only a few counts were recorded for this clonotype. V and J are TRBV10-3 and TRBJ2-3; 8 bases match TRBD1. The V and J ends lost 6 bases and 2 bases, in that order; junction bases with no gene match: 4. CDR3 length equals 14 residues. Germline assignment: CDR1 ENHRY and CDR2 SYGVKD. The CDR3 DNA reads TGTGCCATCAGCGGACAGGGCCTCACAGATACGCAGTATTTT. Its translation: CAISGQGLTDTQYF.

This clonotype was observed at least ten times. V gene TRBV2 combines with J gene TRBJ2-7; 8 bases agree with TRBD1. Trimming took 2 bases from V and 2 from J; bases not matched to a gene: 8. The V gene's germline CDR1 is SNHLY and CDR2 FYNNEI. The CDR3 extends over 16 amino acids. CDR3 DNA: TGTGCCAGCAGTGAAAAAGGATCGGACAGGGCCTACGAGCAGTACTTC. This sequence encodes CASSEKGSDRAYEQYF.

The V gene is TRBV9, the J gene TRBJ2-6; D is undetermined. The V and J ends lost 3 bases and 6 bases respectively, with 16 bases between them. Germline assignment: CDR1 SGDLS and CDR2 YYNGEE. There are 16 residues in the CDR3. CDR3 protein: CASSDGVGSVANVLTF. CDR3 sequence (DNA): TGTGCCAGCAGCGATGGGGTAGGGTCCGTGGCCAACGTCCTGACTTTC.

This clonotype was seen ten or more times. The chain is built from TRBV5-4 and TRBJ2-2; the match to TRBD2 covers 8 bases. This CDR3 region has 12 residues. The V gene's germline CDR1 is SGHNT and CDR2 YYREEE (reference sequence). V gave up 6 bases and J gave up 5 bases; unmatched junction bases: 0. The DNA for the CDR3 is TGTGCCAGCACGGGGGGGACCGGGGAGCTGTTTTTT. Translating gives CASTGGTGELFF.

Many counts were recorded for this clonotype. The rearrangement uses TRBV20-1 and TRBJ2-1; D is unclear. The V end was cut by 0 bases, the J end by 9 bases, with 6 bases between. The length of the CDR3 is 11 residues. Germline V CDR1 and CDR2: DFQATT, SNEGSKA (reference sequence). CDR3 bases: TGCAGTGCTAGAGATTTGGCTGAGCAGTTCTTC. Protein sequence: CSARDLAEQFF.

For this clonotype: Mismatch with germline at one junction end may stem from a read error. The chain joins TRBV2 to TRBJ1-4; D is perhaps TRBD1 (6 bases). Per germline, CDR1 SNHLY and CDR2 FYNNEI. CDR3 length: 13 residues. The CDR3, as DNA: TGTGCCAGCAGTCCAGCCCCTTTGGACAGATTAGTTTTT. Residues: CASSPAPLDRLVF. Filled out from reference TRBV2 and TRBJ1-4, the complete variable domain reads EPEVTQTPSHQVTQMGQEVILRCVPISNHLYFYWYRQILGQKVEFLVSFYNNEISEKSEIFDDQFSVERPDGSNFTLKIRSTKLEDSAMYFCASSPAPLDRLVFGSGTQLSVL.

In this sample, this clonotype turned up a few times. The chain uses TRBV30 and TRBJ2-1, with D unclear. From germline, CDR1 is GTSNPN and CDR2 SVGIG (reference sequence). Between the trimmed V and J ends, which lost 0 bases and 0 bases, there was a span of 12 bases. The CDR3 is 16 residues long. The CDR3 DNA is TGTGCCTGGAGTGTACTGGGGATCAGCTCCTACAATGAGCAGTTCTTC. It yields the protein CAWSVLGISSYNEQFF. Filled out from reference TRBV30 and TRBJ2-1, the complete variable domain reads SQTIHQWPATLVQPVGSPLSLECTVEGTSNPNLYWYRQAAGRGLQLLFYSVGIGQISSEVPQNLSASRPQDRQFILSSKKLLLSDSGFYLCAWSVLGISSYNEQFFGPGTRLTVL.

This clonotype was counted only a few times. The chain is built from TRBV6-2 or TRBV6-3 and TRBJ1-5; 8 bases are a match to TRBD1. J gave up 5 bases and V 6 bases, and 9 bases lay outside the gene matches. There are 15 residues in the CDR3. Germline V gives CDR1 MNHEY, CDR2 SVGEGT. This chain's CDR3 is CASSQGDRIHQPQHF. CDR3 DNA: TGTGCCAGCAGCCAGGGGGACAGGATTCATCAGCCCCAGCATTTT.

This clonotype showed up just a few times. This sequence joins TRBV11-2 and TRBJ2-1; D might be TRBD1 or TRBD2, each matching 5 bases. This CDR3 has 12 residues. The V end lost 7 bases, the J end lost 6 bases, and 10 bases lay between the germline ends. CDR1 and CDR2 from the germline V gene are SGHAT and FQNNGV. The CDR3 sequence is CASNLGGNEQFF. CDR3 DNA sequence: TGTGCCAGCAACCTTGGGGGCAATGAGCAGTTCTTC.

This clonotype was counted only a few times. The chain couples TRBV12-3 or TRBV12-4 to TRBJ1-1, with 7 bases lining up with TRBD1. CDR3 length: 13 residues. V dropped 5 bases and J dropped 3; count of bases not matched to a gene: 3. Here the CDR3 reads CASSITGDTEAFF. The CDR3 DNA reads as TGTGCCAGCAGTATTACAGGGGACACTGAAGCTTTCTTT.

This clonotype was seen more than once but under ten times. V usage is TRBV29-1 and J usage is TRBJ1-2; TRBD1 matches at 7 bases. This CDR3 has 14 amino acids. Germline lookup yields CDR1 SQVTM and CDR2 ANQGSEA. V was clipped by 4 bases and J by 8 bases; unmatched bases: 13. The DNA for the CDR3 is TGCAGCGTTGGCGACAGGGATTCCCGGAGGGGCTACACCTTC. Translated: CSVGDRDSRRGYTF.

The chain joins TRBV12-3 or TRBV12-4 to TRBJ1-2, with D unresolved. This CDR3 spans 14 amino acids. The V end lost 1 base, the J end lost 8 bases, and 14 bases lay between the germline ends. CDR3 nucleotide sequence: TGTGCCAGCAGTTTAGATGAGGCAGTGTGGGGCTACACCTTC. It specifies CASSLDEAVWGYTF.

The sample holds a few counts of this clonotype. The chain carries TRBV7-9 and TRBJ1-4, with D maybe TRBD1 (5 bases). Trimming took 5 bases from V and 8 from J, leaving 12 bases between them. The CDR3 totals 13 residues. Germline V CDR1 and CDR2: SEHNR, FQNEAQ (reference sequence). CDR3 sequence (DNA): TGTGCCAGCAGCCAAGACGGGGGGGAAAAACTGTTTTTT. Translation gives CASSQDGGEKLFF.

This clonotype came up a few times. The chain couples TRBV20-1 to TRBJ2-6, with a tentative D call TRBD1 (6 bases). Per the germline V gene, CDR1 is DFQATT and CDR2 is SNEGSKA (reference sequence). V lost 2 bases and J 9 bases, leaving 14 bases between the germline ends. This CDR3 is 14 amino acids long. DNA of the CDR3: TGCAGTGCTAGAAAAATGGACAGTGACAACGTCCTGACTTTC. Its protein product is CSARKMDSDNVLTF.

This rearrangement joins TRBV7-8 to TRBJ2-5; D is uncertain. The V and J ends lost 5 bases and 3 bases respectively, with 13 bases between them. Germline lookup yields CDR1 SGHVS and CDR2 FQNEAQ. The CDR3 runs 14 residues. Here the CDR3 DNA reads TGTGCCAGCAGCCCTAATAGGTGGGAAGAGACCCAGTACTTC. This sequence encodes CASSPNRWEETQYF. Full variable domain (missing parts from reference TRBV7-8 and TRBJ2-5): GAGVSQSPRYKVAKRGQDVALRCDPISGHVSLFWYQQALGQGPEFLTYFQNEAQLDKSGLPSDRFFAERPEGSVSTLKIQRTQQEDSAVYLCASSPNRWEETQYFGPGTRLLVL.

This clonotype was recorded a few times. This chain uses TRBV4-1 with TRBJ1-1; maybe TRBD1 (6 bases). Germline V CDR1 and CDR2: MGHRA, YSYEKL. The CDR3 has 15 residues. V lost 1 base and J lost 0, with 9 bases in between. CDR3: CASSQGRGLNTEAFF. CDR3 nucleotides: TGCGCCAGCAGCCAAGGCAGGGGTTTGAACACTGAAGCTTTCTTT.

This chain connects TRBV9 to TRBJ1-5; tentatively, D is TRBD1 (5 bases). The CDR3 sequence is 14 residues long. CDR1 and CDR2 from the germline V gene are SGDLS and YYNGEE. V lost 0 bases, J lost 7 bases, and 11 bases lay in between. The CDR3, as DNA: TGTGCCAGCAGCGTAGGCCAGGGTGGGCAGCCCCAGCATTTT. As protein: CASSVGQGGQPQHF.

In this sample, this clonotype turned up a few times. V gene TRBV7-9 combines with J gene TRBJ1-2, with 12 bases that match TRBD1. Per germline, CDR1 SEHNR and CDR2 FQNEAQ (reference sequence). The CDR3 extends over 16 amino acids. The trim removed 5 bases at V and 3 bases at J, leaving 7 bases unmatched. The CDR3: CASSHGTGGGDYGYTF. The CDR3 nucleotides are TGTGCCAGCAGCCACGGGACAGGGGGCGGCGACTATGGCTACACCTTC.

This clonotype was picked up one time. This could be a read error, since a much larger clone is one nucleotide away. The gene calls are TRBV12-3 or TRBV12-4 and TRBJ1-2, with D maybe TRBD1 (6 bases). Deletions cut 7 bases from V and 0 bases from J, with 18 bases between. This CDR3 spans 16 amino acids. CDR3 nucleotides: TGTGCCAGCACCGTTACAGGGACTTCCCCTAACTATGGCTACACCTTC. Translating gives CASTVTGTSPNYGYTF.

This clonotype has more than one count but fewer than ten. This chain links TRBV2 with TRBJ2-5; 9 nucleotides align to TRBD1. Germline V gene sequence: CDR1 SNHLY, CDR2 FYNNEI. The CDR3 consists of 15 residues. V trimming: 3 bases; J trimming: 5 bases; junction bases outside the gene matches: 7. The CDR3 coding sequence is TGTGCCAGCAGTGACCAGGACAGGGGTGGGGAGACCCAGTACTTC. Translation: CASSDQDRGGETQYF.

This clonotype has only a few counts. The chain employs TRBV29-1 and TRBJ2-2; 11 bases map to TRBD2. Germline CDR1 is SQVTM and CDR2 is ANQGSEA. The trim removed 5 bases at V and 5 bases at J, leaving 1 base unmatched. The CDR3 is 13 amino acids. CDR3 loop: CSVTSGGTGELFF. The CDR3 DNA reads as TGCAGCGTTACTAGCGGGGGAACCGGGGAGCTGTTTTTT.

The sample holds a few counts of this clonotype. The J gene is TRBJ2-7, the V gene TRBV6-2 or TRBV6-3, with 13 nucleotides matching TRBD2. CDR1 is MNHEY, CDR2 SVGEGT, per germline. The CDR3 consists of 15 residues. J lost 7 bases, V lost 0 bases, and 3 bases had no gene match. The CDR3 loop is CASSYSGLAGEEQYF. The CDR3 DNA reads TGTGCCAGCAGTTACTCCGGACTAGCGGGAGAGGAGCAGTACTTC.

This clonotype was picked up a small number of times. J is TRBJ1-1 and V is TRBV16; D gene unclear. Trimming shortened V by 4 bases and J by 8 bases, and 26 bases separated the two germline ends. CDR1 and CDR2 (germline): KGHSY, FQNENV. The CDR3 loop spans 17 amino acids. The CDR3 region is CASSPSSLLSSPGEAFF. The CDR3 nucleotides are TGTGCCAGCAGCCCCTCGTCCCTCCTATCTTCTCCGGGGGAAGCTTTCTTT.

The chain couples TRBV7-8 to TRBJ2-1; 8 bases map to TRBD1. Germline trimming cut 0 bases from V and 6 bases from J; bases unmatched to any gene: 1. This CDR3 spans 14 amino acids. The germline V gene has CDR1 SGHVS and CDR2 FQNEAQ. CDR3 amino acids: CASSLAGQGNEQFF. Here the CDR3 DNA reads TGTGCCAGCAGCTTAGCCGGACAGGGCAATGAGCAGTTCTTC.

This clonotype has only a few counts. The chain's CDR3 is CASSLGGIQYF. CDR3 DNA sequence: TGTGCCAGCAGCTTAGGGGGCATTCAGTACTTC. V gene TRBV7-9 combines with J gene TRBJ2-4; D is unclear. V was pared by 1 base and J by 9 bases, with 4 bases between. The CDR3 is made up of 11 amino acids. CDR1 is SEHNR and CDR2 is FQNEAQ in the germline V gene (reference sequence).

V gene TRBV6-2 or TRBV6-3 combines with J gene TRBJ2-1; D remains ambiguous. V shed 4 bases and J shed 3 bases, with 16 bases lying between them. Germline V gives CDR1 MNHEY, CDR2 SVGEGT. The CDR3 sequence is 16 residues long. In nucleotides, the CDR3 is TGTGCCAGCAGTTCCGCCGGGCTAGACCGCTACAATGAGCAGTTCTTC. Residues: CASSSAGLDRYNEQFF.